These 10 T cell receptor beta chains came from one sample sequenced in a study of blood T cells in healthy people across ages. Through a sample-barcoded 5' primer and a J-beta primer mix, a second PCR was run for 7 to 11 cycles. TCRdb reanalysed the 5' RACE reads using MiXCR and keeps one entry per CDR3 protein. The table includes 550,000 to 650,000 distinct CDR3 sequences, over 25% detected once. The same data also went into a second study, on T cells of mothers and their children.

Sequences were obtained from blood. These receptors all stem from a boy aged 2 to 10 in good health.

The CDR3 spells CASSFGRVEETQYF. The CDR3 nucleotides read TGTGCCAGCAGCTTCGGCAGGGTAGAAGAGACCCAGTACTTC. The rearrangement links TRBV7-9 to TRBJ2-5, with a weak D call TRBD1 (5 bases). This CDR3 comprises 14 residues. Looked up from germline, CDR1 is SEHNR and CDR2 is FQNEAQ (reference sequence). Trimming left V 3 bases short and J 3 bases short, with 11 bases between.

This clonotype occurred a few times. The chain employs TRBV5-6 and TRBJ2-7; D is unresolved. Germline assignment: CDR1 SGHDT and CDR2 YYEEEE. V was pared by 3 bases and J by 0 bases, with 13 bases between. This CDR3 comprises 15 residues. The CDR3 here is CASSSTRPISYEQYF. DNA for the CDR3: TGTGCCAGCAGCTCGACCAGACCCATCTCCTACGAGCAGTACTTC.

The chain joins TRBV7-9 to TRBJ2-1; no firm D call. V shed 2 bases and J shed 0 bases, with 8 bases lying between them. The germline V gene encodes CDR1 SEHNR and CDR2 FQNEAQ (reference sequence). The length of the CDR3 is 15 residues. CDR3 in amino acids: CASSLNPSSYNEQFF. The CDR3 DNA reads TGTGCCAGCAGCTTAAACCCTAGCTCCTACAATGAGCAGTTCTTC. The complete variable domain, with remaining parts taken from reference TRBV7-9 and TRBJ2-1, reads DTGVSQNPRHKITKRGQNVTFRCDPISEHNRLYWYRQTLGQGPEFLTYFQNEAQLEKSRLLSDRFSAERPKGSFSTLEIQRTEQGDSAMYLCASSLNPSSYNEQFFGPGTRLTVL.

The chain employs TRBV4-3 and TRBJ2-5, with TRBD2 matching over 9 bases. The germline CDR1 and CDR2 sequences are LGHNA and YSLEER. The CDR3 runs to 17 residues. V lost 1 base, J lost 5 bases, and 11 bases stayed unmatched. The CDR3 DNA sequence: TGCGCCAGCAGCCAAGTCGCGCCAGCGGGAGGAGTGGAGACCCAGTACTTC. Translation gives CASSQVAPAGGVETQYF.

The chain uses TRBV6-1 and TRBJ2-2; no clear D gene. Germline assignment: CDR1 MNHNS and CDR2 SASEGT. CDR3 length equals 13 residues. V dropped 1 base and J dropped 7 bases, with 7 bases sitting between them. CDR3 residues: CASSEDQYGELFF. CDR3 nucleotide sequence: TGTGCCAGCAGTGAAGATCAGTACGGGGAGCTGTTTTTT.

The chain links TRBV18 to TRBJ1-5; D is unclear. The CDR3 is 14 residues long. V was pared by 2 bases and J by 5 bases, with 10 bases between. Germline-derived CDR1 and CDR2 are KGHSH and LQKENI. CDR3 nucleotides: TGTGCCAGCTCACCAGTGAGGGAGGATCAGCCCCAGCATTTT. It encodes CASSPVREDQPQHF.

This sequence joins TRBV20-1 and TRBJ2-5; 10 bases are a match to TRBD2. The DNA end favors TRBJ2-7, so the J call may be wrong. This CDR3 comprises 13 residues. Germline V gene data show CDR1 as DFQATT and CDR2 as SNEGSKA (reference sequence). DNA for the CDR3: TGCAGTGCTACACGGACTAGCGGACGCGAGCAGTACTTC. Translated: CSATRTSGREQYF.

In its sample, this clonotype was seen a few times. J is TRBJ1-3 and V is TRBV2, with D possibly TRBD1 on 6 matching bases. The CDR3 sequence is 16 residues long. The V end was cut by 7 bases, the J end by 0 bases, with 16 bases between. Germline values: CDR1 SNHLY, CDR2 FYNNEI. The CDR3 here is CASITSRGSSGNTIYF. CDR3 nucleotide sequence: TGTGCCAGCATCACGAGCAGGGGAAGCTCTGGAAACACCATATATTTT.

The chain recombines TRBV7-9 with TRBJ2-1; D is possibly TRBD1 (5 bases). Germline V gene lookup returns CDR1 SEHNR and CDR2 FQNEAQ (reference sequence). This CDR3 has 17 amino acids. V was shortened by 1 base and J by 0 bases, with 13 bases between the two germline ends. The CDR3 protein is CASSLVLQGSSYNEQFF. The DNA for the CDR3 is TGTGCCAGCAGCTTAGTACTCCAGGGTAGCTCCTACAATGAGCAGTTCTTC.

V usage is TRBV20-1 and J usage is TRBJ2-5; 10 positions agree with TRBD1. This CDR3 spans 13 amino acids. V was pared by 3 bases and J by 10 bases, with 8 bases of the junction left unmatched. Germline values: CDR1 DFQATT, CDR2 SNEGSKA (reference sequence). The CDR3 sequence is CSASPGGQGDQYF. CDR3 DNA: TGCAGTGCTAGTCCCGGAGGACAGGGGGACCAGTACTTC.